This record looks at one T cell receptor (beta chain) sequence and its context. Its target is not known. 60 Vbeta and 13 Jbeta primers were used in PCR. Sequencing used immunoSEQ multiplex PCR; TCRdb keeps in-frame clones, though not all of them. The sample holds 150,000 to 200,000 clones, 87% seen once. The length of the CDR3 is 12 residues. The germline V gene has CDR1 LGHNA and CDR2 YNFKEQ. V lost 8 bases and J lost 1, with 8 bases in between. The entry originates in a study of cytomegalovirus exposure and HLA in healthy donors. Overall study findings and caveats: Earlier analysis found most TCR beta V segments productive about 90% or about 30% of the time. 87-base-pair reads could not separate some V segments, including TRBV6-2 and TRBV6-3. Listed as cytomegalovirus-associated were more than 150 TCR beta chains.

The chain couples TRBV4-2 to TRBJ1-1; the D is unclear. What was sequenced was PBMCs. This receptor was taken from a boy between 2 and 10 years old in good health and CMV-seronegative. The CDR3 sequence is CASATENTEAFF. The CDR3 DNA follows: TGTGCCAGCGCTACAGAGAACACTGAAGCTTTCTTT.